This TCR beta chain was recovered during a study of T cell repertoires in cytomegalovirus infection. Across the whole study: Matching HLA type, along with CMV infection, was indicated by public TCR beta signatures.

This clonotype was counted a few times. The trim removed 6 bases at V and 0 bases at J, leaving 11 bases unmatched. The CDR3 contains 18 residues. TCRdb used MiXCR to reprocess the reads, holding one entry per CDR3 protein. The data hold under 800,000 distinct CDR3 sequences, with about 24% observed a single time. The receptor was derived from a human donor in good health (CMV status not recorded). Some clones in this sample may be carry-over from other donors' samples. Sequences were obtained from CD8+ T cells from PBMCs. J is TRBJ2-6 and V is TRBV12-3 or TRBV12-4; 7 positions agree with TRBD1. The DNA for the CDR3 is TGTGCCAGCAGGCCTCAGACAGGGACCGCCTCTGGGGCCAACGTCCTGACTTTC. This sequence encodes CASRPQTGTASGANVLTF.